This T cell receptor (beta chain) was identified during a study of control samples from healthy donors and cancer patients. CDR3 length equals 16 residues. Germline V lookup: CDR1 SNHLY, CDR2 FYNNEI. Trimming removed 4 bases at V and 5 bases at J, with 20 bases between. Profiled with immunoSEQ multiplex PCR; TCRdb holds only in-frame clones, not every one. The sample records approximately 230,000 clones, roughly 87% being singletons. Material: PBMCs. The chain links TRBV2 to TRBJ2-5; a possible D gene is TRBD1 (6 bases). The receptor's source is an older woman with lung cancer. This CDR3 reads CASSVADRLIGETQYF. The CDR3 coding sequence is TGTGCCAGCAGTGTCGCTGACAGGCTAATCGGGGAGACCCAGTACTTC.